The 6 T cell receptor beta chains below all came from one sample that was sequenced in a study of blood T cell repertoires in COVID-19. Data came from immunoSEQ multiplex PCR; TCRdb stores just in-frame clones and leaves some out. The sample has under 35,000 clones; more than 70% are singletons. The sequencing sample was made of peripheral blood. The receptor set was obtained from a human donor with active COVID-19. The donor label of this sample is uncertain.

The chain combines TRBV4-3 with TRBJ2-7; 7 bases fit TRBD2. CDR1 is LGHNA and CDR2 is YSLEER in the germline V gene. The V gene end was trimmed by 4 bases and the J gene end by 5 bases; junction bases not matched to a gene: 11. The CDR3 length is 15 residues. DNA of the CDR3: TGCGCCAGCAGCCTGAATCCGTCAGGGAGGGACGAGCAGTACTTC. It encodes CASSLNPSGRDEQYF.

The chain recombines TRBV6-2 or TRBV6-3 with TRBJ1-5; 7 bases are shared with TRBD1. With V trimmed by 6 bases and J by 0 bases, 5 bases remained unmatched. The CDR3 extends over 15 amino acids. The V gene's germline CDR1 is MNHEY and CDR2 SVGEGT. The CDR3 loop reads CASSNRGYSNQPQHF. In nucleotides, the CDR3 is TGTGCCAGCAGCAACAGGGGTTATAGCAATCAGCCCCAGCATTTT.

V is TRBV29-1 and J is TRBJ1-2, with 7 bases fitting TRBD1. Germline values: CDR1 SQVTM, CDR2 ANQGSEA. The CDR3 spans 11 residues. The DNA for the CDR3 is TGCAACCCAGACAGGGATGGGGGCTACACCTTC. The encoded protein is CNPDRDGGYTF.

This clone is a singleton in its sample. The chain uses TRBV18 and TRBJ2-1; 9 bases are a match to TRBD1. This CDR3 region has 15 residues. CDR1 and CDR2 (germline): KGHSH, LQKENI. The V and J ends lost 2 bases and 6 bases, in that order; junction bases with no gene match: 5. CDR3 coding DNA: TGTGCCAGCTCACCAGGGACAGGGAGGAGCAATGAGCAGTTCTTC. The encoded protein is CASSPGTGRSNEQFF.

CDR3 sequence: CASLSGGIGELFF. DNA for the CDR3: TGTGCCAGCCTGAGCGGGGGGATAGGGGAGCTGTTTTTT. The rearrangement links TRBV5-6 to TRBJ2-2; 9 bases are a match to TRBD2. V trimming: 7 bases; J trimming: 8 bases; junction bases outside the gene matches: 6. The length of the CDR3 is 13 residues. CDR1 and CDR2 (germline): SGHDT, YYEEEE.

The J gene is TRBJ2-5, the V gene TRBV5-1, with D hard to call. Germline loops: CDR1 SGHRS, CDR2 YFSETQ. V lost 1 base and J lost 5, with 12 bases in between. The CDR3 consists of 14 residues. The CDR3 bases are TGCGCCAGCAGCTTGAGGAGATCCCAGGAGACCCAGTACTTC. This gives the protein CASSLRRSQETQYF.